Listed here are 2 T cell receptor beta chains from one sample, sequenced in a study of beta chain features in type 1 diabetes (dated by TCRdb to 2016 to 2019). Library construction relied on the immunoSEQ multiplex PCR assay. The High Capacity cDNA Reverse Transcription Kit was used to reverse transcribe all of the isolated RNA, meaning that expressed TCRB transcripts were what got sequenced. TCRdb took this table from immuneACCESS and kept in-frame rearrangements with V and J called. Such tables lack part of the clones; where checked against another copy, unresolved V genes explain under half of the gap, and the rest is unexplained. In this sample the table shows 350,000 to 400,000 clones, more than 12% of which occur a single time. Under 0.02% of the sample is in the top ten clones. What was sequenced was naive CD4+ T cells from blood. The intended sense of this specimen's cell subset or site label: true naive CD4+ T cells. All receptors come from a woman between 18 and 29 years old in good health.

The V call is TRBV30, the J call TRBJ1-5; D uncertain. The CDR3 is 13 amino acids. Germline assignment: CDR1 GTSNPN and CDR2 SVGIG (reference sequence). V lost 4 bases, J lost 3 bases, and 10 bases lay in between. The CDR3 DNA reads as TGTGCCTGGAAGGAGGCCTTCAATCAGCCCCAGCATTTT. It translates to CAWKEAFNQPQHF. Complete variable domain (other parts from reference TRBV30 and TRBJ1-5): SQTIHQWPATLVQPVGSPLSLECTVEGTSNPNLYWYRQAAGRGLQLLFYSVGIGQISSEVPQNLSASRPQDRQFILSSKKLLLSDSGFYLCAWKEAFNQPQHFGDGTRLSIL.

V and J are TRBV9 and TRBJ2-1, with 7 bases that match TRBD2. This CDR3 is built from 15 residues. Trimming at V came to 1 base and at J to 1 base, leaving 2 bases not matched to a gene. The germline V gene has CDR1 SGDLS and CDR2 YYNGEE. The CDR3 loop reads CASSVQGGSYNEQFF. In DNA, the CDR3 is TGTGCCAGCAGCGTACAGGGAGGGTCCTACAATGAGCAGTTCTTC.